This T cell receptor (beta chain) stems from a study of CD8+ T cells in alopecia areata. Across the whole study: Patients in the treated group were given tofacitinib by mouth, 5 to 10 mg twice a day. The protocol delivered tofacitinib for 6 to 18 months, then withdrew it for 6 months. Study-level findings and limits: Elevated clonality characterized lesional scalp relative to normal scalp, particularly in alopecia totalis/universalis. With patients, TCR sharing proved less clear than in mice, a difference possibly related to HLA.

Of note for this clone: The antigen is unknown.

As the sequencing template, cDNA was produced by extracting RNA and reverse transcribing it. Measured with immunoSEQ multiplex PCR; TCRdb has only the in-frame clones, and not every one. The data hold roughly 5,700 clones, with about 55% observed a single time. It was from alopecia areata patients that lesional scalp punch biopsies and peripheral blood were collected. V was trimmed by 4 bases and J by 7 bases, leaving 11 bases between them. Per germline, CDR1 SGDLS and CDR2 YYNGEE. The CDR3 totals 12 residues. The rearrangement links TRBV9 to TRBJ1-2; D uncertain. Sequenced: skin. The TCR originated in a human donor with alopecia areata. This chain's CDR3 is CASSPMAVGYTF. As DNA, the CDR3 is TGTGCCAGCAGCCCGATGGCAGTTGGCTACACCTTC.